The 30 T cell receptor beta chains in this list originate from one sample, sequenced in a study of shared clonotypes between healthy human individuals. Data came from immunoSEQ multiplex PCR; TCRdb stores just in-frame clones and leaves some out. The profile shows roughly 1.5 million clones, 95% to 99% of them singletons. Sequencing used naive CD4+ T cells sorted from blood. Subset in this sample: CD45RA+ positively selected. All receptors come from a man aged 30-40 years in good health.

Note on this clone: At the DNA level, this CDR3 is encoded by other sequences in the same sample as well. The rearrangement links TRBV11-2 to TRBJ2-1, with a weak D call TRBD2 (5 bases). The CDR3 spans 13 residues. Germline V gene lookup returns CDR1 SGHAT and CDR2 FQNNGV. V lost 0 bases and J lost 7, with 7 bases in between. CDR3 residues: CASSLDLANEQFF. The CDR3 DNA is TGTGCCAGCAGCTTAGATCTAGCAAATGAGCAGTTCTTC.

This chain joins TRBV5-1 and TRBJ2-3; a possible D gene is TRBD1 (5 bases). This CDR3 contains 17 residues. Germline CDR1 is SGHRS and CDR2 is YFSETQ. The V and J ends lost 4 bases and 6 bases respectively, with 24 bases between them. The CDR3, as DNA: TGCGCCAGCAGCCCTGCAGGGATAGAGGATAACACGGATACGCAGTATTTT. It translates to CASSPAGIEDNTDTQYF.

The sample holds one count of this clone. The V gene is TRBV27, the J gene TRBJ1-2; D gene ambiguous. Trimming cost V 2 bases and J 2 bases, with 9 bases left between them. The CDR3 sequence is 14 residues long. The germline gives CDR1 MNHEY, CDR2 SMNVEV (reference sequence). CDR3 coding DNA: TGTGCCAGCAGTTTAACGATGAGAAACTATGGCTACACCTTC. Its translation is CASSLTMRNYGYTF.

For this clone: This sample also contains other DNA sequences that code for the same CDR3. This sequence joins TRBV29-1 and TRBJ2-7; D gene uncertain. This CDR3 is 12 amino acids long. Germline V gives CDR1 SQVTM, CDR2 ANQGSEA. The ends were cut back, 2 bases at V and 0 bases at J, with 5 bases in the middle. CDR3 sequence: CSVETVSYEQYF. The CDR3 bases are TGCAGCGTTGAAACAGTCTCCTACGAGCAGTACTTC.

The genes are TRBV2 and TRBJ2-1; the D is unclear. V lost 0 bases and J lost 10, with 13 bases in between. The CDR3 is 14 residues long. In germline, CDR1 is SNHLY, CDR2 FYNNEI. In DNA form, the CDR3 reads TGTGCCAGCAGTGAAGCGCTTAGGGCATCGGAGCAGTTCTTC. Amino acids: CASSEALRASEQFF.

The chain employs TRBV6-5 and TRBJ2-1, with a tentative D call TRBD2 (5 bases). CDR3 length: 15 amino acids. With 0 bases removed from V and 3 bases from J, the gap between germline ends came to 9 bases. The germline gives CDR1 MNHEY, CDR2 SVGAGI. CDR3 bases: TGTGCCAGCAGTTACTCAGGAGGACTCTACAATGAGCAGTTCTTC. Amino acid sequence: CASSYSGGLYNEQFF.

The chain links TRBV7-9 to TRBJ2-7, with TRBD2 identical over 13 bases. The CDR3 covers 15 residues. With V trimmed by 4 bases and J by 6 bases, 6 bases remained unmatched. The germline CDR1 and CDR2 sequences are SEHNR and FQNEAQ (reference sequence). In DNA, the CDR3 is TGTGCCAGCAGCTCCGGACTAGCGGGAGTAGTCGAGCAGTACTTC. It codes for CASSSGLAGVVEQYF.

The CDR3 coding sequence is TGTGCCAGCAGTGTGCGTCAGCCATCCTACAATGAGCAGTTCTTC. This codes for CASSVRQPSYNEQFF. The genes are TRBV2 and TRBJ2-1; D gene unclear. CDR3 length equals 15 residues. Trimming took off 4 bases at V and 1 base at J, with 11 bases between the two ends. Germline V lookup: CDR1 SNHLY, CDR2 FYNNEI.

The gene calls are TRBV27 and TRBJ2-7, with D possibly called TRBD1 or TRBD2 (5 bases each). Germline assignment: CDR1 MNHEY and CDR2 SMNVEV (reference sequence). With 5 bases removed from V and 6 bases from J, the gap between germline ends came to 23 bases. The CDR3 sequence is 16 residues long. Here the CDR3 DNA reads TGTGCCAGCAGTCTCCGAACCGGGACCCGAGTGGGCGAGCAGTACTTC. This gives the protein CASSLRTGTRVGEQYF.

The chain has TRBV5-5 and TRBJ1-2; TRBD1 might be the D (5 bases). V lost 2 bases, J lost 3 bases, and 11 bases lay in between. The CDR3 consists of 14 residues. Per germline, CDR1 SGHKS and CDR2 YYEKEE (reference sequence). CDR3 nucleotides: TGTGCCAGCAGCTTAATGGGAGGGGACTATGGCTACACCTTC. Translation: CASSLMGGDYGYTF.

The V call is TRBV10-2, the J call TRBJ2-5, with TRBD2 as a possible D gene (5 bases). V was clipped by 7 bases and J by 2 bases, with 17 bases between them. Germline V lookup: CDR1 WSHSY, CDR2 SAAADI. The CDR3 totals 15 residues. CDR3 nucleotides: TGCGCCAGCACCCAACCACGGGGATTTCAAGAGACCCAGTACTTC. Its protein product is CASTQPRGFQETQYF.

The chain is built from TRBV14 and TRBJ2-3; 9 bases are a match to TRBD2. V was pared by 1 base and J by 2 bases, with 4 bases of the junction left unmatched. The CDR3 totals 16 residues. CDR1 is SGHDN, CDR2 FVKESK, per germline. DNA for the CDR3: TGTGCCAGCAGCCAAGCCCTAGCGGGACTCACAGATACGCAGTATTTT. This encodes CASSQALAGLTDTQYF. The variable domain in full, completed from reference TRBV14 and TRBJ2-3, reads EAGVTQFPSHSVIEKGQTVTLRCDPISGHDNLYWYRRVMGKEIKFLLHFVKESKQDESGMPNNRFLAERTGGTYSTLKVQPAELEDSGVYFCASSQALAGLTDTQYFGPGTRLTVL.

Points on this clone: This sample includes further DNA sequences coding for the same CDR3. This chain joins TRBV28 and TRBJ2-3; no definite D call. CDR3 length: 11 residues. Germline V CDR1 and CDR2: MDHEN, SYDVKM. V gave up 6 bases and J gave up 6 bases, with 7 bases separating them. CDR3 amino acids: CASSPRDTQYF. The CDR3, as DNA: TGTGCCAGCAGCCCTAGGGATACGCAGTATTTT.

The gene calls are TRBV28 and TRBJ1-2, with D uncertain. The CDR3 has 13 residues. V lost 1 base, J lost 7 bases, and 10 bases lay in between. CDR1 is MDHEN and CDR2 is SYDVKM in the germline V gene. CDR3 region: CASSLSGYGGYTF. CDR3 coding DNA: TGTGCCAGCAGTTTATCTGGGTATGGTGGCTACACCTTC.

This chain joins TRBV6-6 and TRBJ2-7; tentatively, D is TRBD2 (7 bases). In germline, CDR1 is MNHNY, CDR2 SVGAGI (reference sequence). CDR3 length equals 14 residues. Trimming removed 4 bases from V and 5 bases from J, with 15 bases in between. The CDR3 DNA follows: TGTGCCAGCAGTTTTCGGGGGGCGATCGACGAGCAGTACTTC. Protein product: CASSFRGAIDEQYF.

This clone was found once. The J gene is TRBJ1-2, the V gene TRBV5-1; tentative D call: TRBD1 (6 bases). Between the trimmed V and J ends, which lost 4 bases and 2 bases, there was a span of 9 bases. The CDR3 loop spans 13 amino acids. CDR1 is SGHRS and CDR2 is YFSETQ in the germline V gene. This CDR3 is CASSTQGNYGYTF. The CDR3 DNA follows: TGCGCCAGCAGCACCCAGGGGAACTATGGCTACACCTTC.

This clone was detected once. The gene calls are TRBV10-1 and TRBJ2-3, with TRBD2 matching 7 bases. In germline, CDR1 is WNHNN, CDR2 SYGVQD (reference sequence). CDR3 length: 14 residues. V shed 6 bases and J 6 bases; nucleotides not matched to a gene: 9. CDR3 in amino acids: CASSRLAVQDTQYF. CDR3 in DNA: TGCGCCAGCAGCCGACTAGCTGTGCAGGATACGCAGTATTTT.

The chain combines TRBV6-5 with TRBJ1-5; 7 bases map to TRBD1. This CDR3 has 15 amino acids. With V trimmed by 6 bases and J by 0 bases, 5 bases remained unmatched. The germline CDR1 and CDR2 sequences are MNHEY and SVGAGI. The CDR3 nucleotides read TGTGCCAGCAGAAAACAGGGGATTAGCAATCAGCCCCAGCATTTT. Translating it yields CASRKQGISNQPQHF.

The chain combines TRBV6-1 with TRBJ2-5, with D possibly called TRBD1 or TRBD2 (5 bases each). The V and J ends lost 5 bases and 0 bases respectively, with 13 bases between them. This CDR3 comprises 15 residues. Germline CDR1 reads MNHNS; CDR2 reads SASEGT. The CDR3 DNA follows: TGTGCCAGCAGTACGGGGCCGGGAAACCAAGAGACCCAGTACTTC. Translating gives CASSTGPGNQETQYF.

This clone was seen only once. V and J are TRBV5-1 and TRBJ2-7; tentative D call: TRBD1 (6 bases). This CDR3 comprises 14 residues. V was pared by 7 bases and J by 0 bases, with 14 bases between. Germline lookup yields CDR1 SGHRS and CDR2 YFSETQ. The DNA for the CDR3 is TGCGCCAGCGGCGAGACAGGAGTCTCCTACGAGCAGTACTTC. Its translation is CASGETGVSYEQYF. The full variable domain, in which reference TRBV5-1 and TRBJ2-7 provide the parts outside the CDR3, is KAGVTQTPRYLIKTRGQQVTLSCSPISGHRSVSWYQQTPGQGLQFLFEYFSETQRNKGNFPGRFSGRQFSNSRSEMNVSTLELGDSALYLCASGETGVSYEQYFGPGTRLTVT.

The rearrangement uses TRBV7-9 and TRBJ2-2; D is tentatively TRBD1 or TRBD2 (6 bases each). The CDR3 has 16 residues. Trimming took 5 bases from V and 6 from J, leaving 19 bases between them. Per the germline V gene, CDR1 is SEHNR and CDR2 is FQNEAQ (reference sequence). The CDR3 bases are TGTGCCAGCAGCCCTAGGAGACAGGCGGGGCCCGGGGAGCTGTTTTTT. The encoded protein is CASSPRRQAGPGELFF.

The rearrangement joins TRBV5-1 to TRBJ2-5, with D maybe TRBD1 (6 bases). Germline V gene data show CDR1 as SGHRS and CDR2 as YFSETQ. The CDR3 runs to 16 residues. V lost 1 base and J 5 bases, leaving 18 bases between the germline ends. CDR3 in DNA: TGCGCCAGCAGCTTGAAACTTAGGGGGACGAGGGAGACCCAGTACTTC. Translating gives CASSLKLRGTRETQYF.

The J gene is TRBJ1-4, the V gene TRBV6-1, with D perhaps matching TRBD1 (6 bases). The V gene's germline CDR1 is MNHNS and CDR2 SASEGT. This CDR3 spans 13 amino acids. V was clipped by 7 bases and J by 10 bases, with 16 bases between them. The CDR3 region is CASNGQRGGKLFF. The CDR3 DNA follows: TGTGCCAGCAACGGACAGCGAGGAGGAAAACTGTTTTTT.

The CDR3 DNA is TGTGCCAGCAGCGAATCAGGACTCACCTACGAGCAGTACTTC. Amino acid sequence: CASSESGLTYEQYF. The genes are TRBV7-9 and TRBJ2-7; possible D gene TRBD2, 5 bases. Per the germline V gene, CDR1 is SEHNR and CDR2 is FQNEAQ (reference sequence). The V gene lost 5 bases and the J gene lost 2 bases, with 13 bases spanning the gap. The length of the CDR3 is 14 residues.

V and J are TRBV5-8 and TRBJ2-5, with a weak D call TRBD1 (5 bases). Germline assignment: CDR1 SGHTS and CDR2 YDEGEE. The CDR3 contains 16 residues. Trimming removed 2 bases from V and 0 bases from J, with 14 bases in between. The CDR3, as DNA: TGTGCCAGCAGCTTACCCGGACAAAGGTACCAAGAGACCCAGTACTTC. Residues: CASSLPGQRYQETQYF. Combining the CDR3 with reference TRBV5-8 and TRBJ2-5 gives the whole variable domain EAGVTQSPTHLIKTRGQQATLRCSPISGHTSVYWYQQALGLGLQFLLWYDEGEERNRGNFPPRFSGRQFPNYSSELNVNALELEDSALYLCASSLPGQRYQETQYFGPGTRLLVL.

The count of this clone is one. This rearrangement joins TRBV7-9 to TRBJ2-1, with TRBD2 matching over 11 bases. The trim removed 5 bases at V and 10 bases at J, leaving 13 bases unmatched. This CDR3 has 16 amino acids. CDR1 is SEHNR and CDR2 is FQNEAQ in the germline V gene (reference sequence). The CDR3 loop is CASSVPGLAAFSEQFF. The CDR3 bases are TGTGCCAGCAGCGTGCCGGGACTAGCGGCGTTTTCGGAGCAGTTCTTC.

In regard to this clone: The sample carries other DNA sequences with the same CDR3. The chain employs TRBV5-4 and TRBJ2-3, with no clear D. The germline V and J ends were trimmed by 0 bases and 2 bases, with 7 bases remaining between them. The CDR3 spans 14 residues. CDR1 and CDR2 (germline): SGHNT, YYREEE (reference sequence). DNA of the CDR3: TGTGCCAGCAGCTTGGTGGGATACACAGATACGCAGTATTTT. Encoded protein: CASSLVGYTDTQYF. Looking up the rest from reference TRBV5-4 and TRBJ2-3 gives the full variable domain: ETGVTQSPTHLIKTRGQQVTLRCSSQSGHNTVSWYQQALGQGPQFIFQYYREEENGRGNFPPRFSGLQFPNYSSELNVNALELDDSALYLCASSLVGYTDTQYFGPGTRLTVL.

The chain has TRBV21-1 and TRBJ1-1. TRBV21-1 constitutes a pseudogene. This CDR3 spans 15 amino acids. The CDR3 sequence: CASSKGVRRWAEAFF. In DNA form, the CDR3 reads TGTGCCAGCAGCAAAGGGGTCCGGAGGTGGGCTGAAGCTTTCTTT.

This sequence joins TRBV4-1 and TRBJ1-1; TRBD1 might be the D (6 bases). V was pared by 0 bases and J by 5 bases, with 13 bases between. From germline, CDR1 is MGHRA and CDR2 YSYEKL. The CDR3 has 15 residues. The CDR3 DNA follows: TGCGCCAGCAGCCAAGAACAGGGCGCGAGGACTGAAGCTTTCTTT. Its translation: CASSQEQGARTEAFF.

This chain joins TRBV5-1 and TRBJ2-3; TRBD1 or TRBD2 may be the D gene (5 bases each). The V and J ends lost 0 bases and 4 bases respectively, with 21 bases between them. There are 18 residues in the CDR3. CDR1 is SGHRS, CDR2 YFSETQ, per germline. CDR3 sequence (DNA): TGCGCCAGCAGCTTGGGACGCGATCGGGGACCAACCCCAGATACGCAGTATTTT. It yields the protein CASSLGRDRGPTPDTQYF.